This is a list of T cell receptor beta chains from one sample in a study of neurological immune-mediated disorders. TCRdb itself ran the 5' RACE reads through MiXCR, one entry per CDR3 protein. Among about 44,000 distinct CDR3 sequences listed, 20% to 25% were seen once. Sequences were obtained from PBMCs. These receptors were taken from a man in his sixties with HTLV-1-associated myelopathy (HAM/TSP). CDR3s include the opening cysteine and the closing phenylalanine or tryptophan. A D gene is named only where the DNA matches it firmly. For some rows the clone size is stated as once, few or many, or as a class when expanded; others skip it.

TRBV7-6,NA,NA,TRBJ1-2,CASGQGDLDGHTF,TGTGCCAGCGGTCAAGGGGATCTCGATGGCCACACCTTC
TRBV5-1,TRBD1,many,TRBJ2-1,CASSLGTGGVDEQFF,TGCGCCAGCAGCTTGGGGACAGGGGGGGTCGATGAGCAGTTCTTC
TRBV29-1,NA,many,TRBJ1-4,CSAHREDEKLFF,TGCAGCGCACACAGGGAAGATGAAAAACTGTTTTTT
TRBV7-9,NA,NA,TRBJ2-7,CASSLVEGAIEQYF,TGTGCCAGCAGCTTAGTGGAGGGGGCGATTGAGCAGTACTTC
TRBV5-1,NA,NA,TRBJ1-4,CPSSLERGVEKLFF,TGCCCCAGCAGCTTGGAGAGGGGTGTTGAAAAACTGTTTTTT
TRBV5-1,TRBD1,few,TRBJ2-7,CASSLMTGGQDLFLSSYEQYF,TGCGCCAGCAGCTTGATGACGGGCGGACAGGACCTTTTTCTTAGCTCCTACGAGCAGTACTTC
TRBV29-1,NA,NA,TRBJ2-7,CSVERRVLSDEQYF,TGCAGCGTTGAGCGCCGAGTACTATCTGACGAGCAGTACTTC
TRBV10-1,NA,many,TRBJ2-5,CASSESIGAGETQYF,TGCGCCAGCAGTGAGTCGATCGGGGCGGGAGAGACCCAGTACTTC
TRBV7-9,TRBD1,few,TRBJ2-2,CASSPDRGPGELFF,TGTGCCAGCAGCCCAGACAGGGGTCCCGGGGAGCTGTTTTTT
TRBV5-1,NA,many,TRBJ2-2,CASSLGAQRNTGELFF,TGCGCCAGCAGCTTGGGAGCACAGCGAAACACCGGGGAGCTGTTTTTT
TRBV4-1,NA,many,TRBJ2-7,CASSHAQGYEQYF,TGCGCCAGCAGCCATGCACAGGGCTACGAGCAGTACTTC
TRBV9,NA,many,TRBJ2-2,CASSVQGRINTGELFF,TGTGCCAGCAGCGTACAGGGCAGAATTAACACCGGGGAGCTGTTTTTT
TRBV5-5,TRBD1,many,TRBJ1-1,CASTARGTGTRLNTEAFF,TGTGCCAGCACGGCGCGGGGGACAGGGACGAGATTGAACACTGAAGCTTTCTTT
TRBV28,NA,many,TRBJ1-3,CASSRQPLSGNTIYF,TGTGCCAGCAGCCGACAGCCTCTCTCTGGAAACACCATATATTTT
TRBV20-1,TRBD2,many,TRBJ2-1,CSAELAGGSYNEQFF,TGCAGTGCAGAGCTAGCGGGAGGGAGCTACAATGAGCAGTTCTTC
TRBV29-1,NA,few,TRBJ1-2,CSVDFKGGYTF,TGCAGCGTTGATTTCAAGGGCGGCTACACCTTC
TRBV19,TRBD2,NA,TRBJ2-2,CASSGASGRFGGELFF,TGTGCCAGCAGTGGGGCTAGCGGGAGATTTGGCGGGGAGCTGTTTTTT
TRBV20-1,NA,NA,TRBJ2-1,CSAREGGGPYEAQFF,TGCAGTGCTAGAGAGGGTGGTGGACCGTATGAGGCCCAGTTCTTC
TRBV9,NA,many,TRBJ2-7,CASSVDASRSYEQYF,TGTGCCAGCAGCGTAGATGCCAGCAGGTCCTACGAGCAGTACTTC
TRBV5-5,NA,many,TRBJ1-3,CASSLLTGDTIYF,TGTGCCAGCAGCTTGTTGACAGGCGACACCATATATTTT
TRBV20-1,NA,NA,TRBJ2-5,CTASVGVETQYF,TGCACTGCTAGTGTCGGGGTAGAGACCCAGTACTTC
TRBV3-1,NA,NA,TRBJ1-1,CASSTVQNTEAFF,TGTGCCAGCAGCACTGTACAGAACACTGAAGCTTTCTTT
TRBV5-1,TRBD2,many,TRBJ2-3,CASSRASGRADTQYF,TGCGCCAGCAGTCGGGCTAGCGGGAGGGCAGATACGCAGTATTTT
TRBV7-9,TRBD2,NA,TRBJ2-2,CASSPIRLLAGGTGELFF,TGTGCCAGCAGTCCCATCCGCCTGTTGGCGGGAGGCACCGGGGAGCTGTTTTTT
TRBV15,TRBD1,many,TRBJ2-1,CATSRHTGGLARDEQFF,TGTGCCACCAGCAGACACACAGGGGGGCTAGCGCGCGATGAGCAGTTCTTC
TRBV3-1,TRBD1,NA,TRBJ2-6,CASSLQGLSGANVLTF,TGTGCCAGCAGTTTACAGGGGCTTTCTGGGGCCAACGTCCTGACTTTC
TRBV20-1,NA,many,TRBJ2-1,CSAQTSPAESWKQFF,TGCAGTGCTCAGACCTCCCCCGCAGAATCTTGGAAGCAGTTCTTC
TRBV2,TRBD1,many,TRBJ2-5,CAIHPAGQGVFETQYF,TGTGCCATCCACCCAGCGGGACAGGGGGTTTTCGAGACCCAGTACTTC
TRBV10-3,TRBD2,NA,TRBJ2-1,CAISYSGSESEQFF,TGTGCCATCAGTTATAGCGGGAGTGAGAGTGAGCAGTTCTTC
TRBV10-2,TRBD1,NA,TRBJ1-6,CASSESAGGPFSYNSPLHF,TGCGCCAGCAGTGAATCCGCAGGGGGCCCGTTCTCCTATAATTCACCCCTCCACTTT
TRBV5-1,NA,many,TRBJ1-2,CASSFERAGGYTF,TGCGCCAGCAGCTTCGAGAGAGCCGGCGGCTACACCTTC
TRBV28,NA,many,TRBJ2-7,CASSFRQRYEQYF,TGTGCCAGCAGTTTTAGGCAGCGCTACGAGCAGTACTTC
TRBV9,TRBD2,many,TRBJ2-5,CASSPHSGETQYF,TGTGCCAGCAGCCCGCATAGCGGGGAGACCCAGTACTTC
TRBV5-1,NA,many,TRBJ2-2,CASSRIQGNTGELFF,TGCGCCAGCAGCCGGATACAGGGAAACACCGGGGAGCTGTTTTTT
TRBV7-9,NA,many,TRBJ1-1,CASSPRGGHMNTEAFF,TGTGCCAGCAGCCCGAGGGGGGGGCACATGAACACTGAAGCTTTCTTT
TRBV4-1,TRBD2,NA,TRBJ2-5,CASSHVARGGETQYF,TGCGCCAGCAGCCATGTGGCGCGGGGGGGAGAGACCCAGTACTTC
TRBV4-1,NA,many,TRBJ2-2,CASSRREGSSGLNMYTGELFF,TGCGCCAGCAGCCGCCGAGAGGGGAGTAGCGGCCTTAATATGTACACCGGGGAGCTGTTTTTT
TRBV20-1,TRBD2,many,TRBJ2-7,CSARDQGSGGSYEQYF,TGCAGTGCTAGAGATCAAGGTAGCGGGGGCTCCTACGAGCAGTACTTC
TRBV10-3,TRBD2,many,TRBJ2-2,CAIRGGRDTGELFF,TGTGCCATCAGAGGCGGGAGGGACACCGGGGAGCTGTTTTTT
TRBV7-3,NA,NA,TRBJ2-3,CASSQEVEDTQYF,TGTGCCAGCAGCCAGGAGGTGGAGGATACGCAGTATTTT
TRBV9,NA,many,TRBJ2-5,CASSVDSQETQYF,TGTGCCAGCAGCGTTGACAGCCAAGAGACCCAGTACTTC
TRBV5-1,NA,many,TRBJ1-2,CASSPGRRYGYTF,TGCGCCAGCAGCCCGGGACGTAGATATGGCTACACCTTC
TRBV5-6,TRBD1,many,TRBJ2-3,CASSSGTGGRDTQYF,TGTGCCAGCAGCTCCGGGACAGGGGGCAGAGATACGCAGTATTTT
TRBV20-1,TRBD1,many,TRBJ1-4,CSARTGTAEKLFF,TGCAGTGCTCGGACCGGGACAGCCGAAAAACTGTTTTTT
TRBV5-6,NA,NA,TRBJ2-2,CASSLRRGGGELFF,TGTGCCAGCAGCTTGAGGCGGGGAGGCGGGGAGCTGTTTTTT
TRBV5-1,NA,many,TRBJ1-1,CASNSGQLNTEAFF,TGCGCCAGCAACTCAGGACAGCTGAACACTGAAGCTTTCTTT
TRBV7-9,NA,many,TRBJ2-2,CASDRLAGLGELFF,TGTGCCAGCGATCGATTGGCGGGCCTCGGGGAGCTGTTTTTT
TRBV27,TRBD2,many,TRBJ2-1,CASSSLAGNEQFF,TGTGCCAGCAGTTCCCTAGCGGGGAATGAGCAGTTCTTC
TRBV5-4,NA,many,TRBJ2-3,CASSLTRGGGRDTQYF,TGTGCCAGCAGCCTTACCCGAGGGGGAGGTAGAGATACGCAGTATTTT